Listed below are T cell receptor beta chains from one sample, sequenced in a study of blood T cell repertoires in COVID-19. Produced via immunoSEQ multiplex PCR; TCRdb's table is partial and in-frame only. The data contain 200,000 to 250,000 clones, roughly nine tenths of them singletons. Material for sequencing was peripheral blood. Source of these receptors: a woman in her 50s with acute or convalescent COVID-19. The CDR3 runs from the conserved cysteine through the conserved F or W. D genes are given only for firm matches. Only some rows state a clone size, as once, few, many or a class for expanded clones.

CASSILETNVGELFF TGTGCCAGTAGTATACTCGAGACAAATGTTGGGGAGCTGTTTTTT . . TRBJ2-2 TRBV19
CASSLATSGNTDTQYF TGCGCCAGCAGCTTGGCAACTAGCGGGAACACAGATACGCAGTATTTT TRBD2 . TRBJ2-3 TRBV5-1
CASSYAQRLAGNTDTQYF TGTGCCAGCAGTTACGCCCAACGGCTAGCGGGAAACACAGATACGCAGTATTTT TRBD2 few TRBJ2-3 TRBV6-2/TRBV6-3
CASSLQLAGVDEQYF TGTGCCAGCAGCTTACAGCTAGCGGGAGTCGACGAGCAGTACTTC TRBD2 . TRBJ2-7 TRBV11-2
CASAGRGDTQYF TGTGCCTCAGCGGGGAGGGGAGATACGCAGTATTTT TRBD2 few TRBJ2-3 TRBV3-1/TRBV3-2
CASSQDRGRSSPLHF TGTGCCAGTAGTCAGGACAGGGGGCGAAGTTCACCCCTCCACTTT TRBD1 . TRBJ1-6 TRBV19
CASSLGQSYEQYF TGCGCCAGCAGCTTGGGTCAGTCCTACGAGCAGTACTTC . . TRBJ2-7 TRBV5-1
CASSIADYLYGYTF TGTGCCAGTAGTATCGCCGACTATTTGTATGGCTACACCTTC . . TRBJ1-2 TRBV19
CASSIKQANTEAFF TGTGCCAGTAGTATTAAACAGGCCAACACTGAAGCTTTCTTT . . TRBJ1-1 TRBV19
CASRDPGLAVEEQFF TGTGCCAGCAGAGATCCGGGACTAGCGGTAGAGGAGCAGTTCTTC TRBD2 . TRBJ2-1 TRBV6-5
CASSKEQGVTGELFF TGTGCCAGTAGTAAAGAACAGGGGGTCACCGGGGAGCTGTTTTTT TRBD1 . TRBJ2-2 TRBV19
CSARALTEAFF TGCAGTGCTAGAGCCCTCACTGAAGCTTTCTTT . . TRBJ1-1 TRBV20-1
CASSHDSGYEQYF TGCGCCAGCAGCCACGATAGCGGCTACGAGCAGTACTTC . . TRBJ2-7 TRBV4-1
CASSLRGGNEQFF TGTGCCAGCAGCTTACGCGGGGGGAATGAGCAGTTCTTC TRBD2 . TRBJ2-1 TRBV7-9
CASSLNIGATNSPLHF TGTGCCAGCAGCCTAAACATTGGAGCAACTAATTCACCCCTCCACTTT . . TRBJ1-6 TRBV9
CACQGGLRYEQYF TGTGCCTGCCAAGGGGGACTAAGATACGAGCAGTACTTC . . TRBJ2-7 TRBV30
CASSLAGTGVGGEQYF TGTGCCAGCAGCTTGGCCGGGACAGGCGTGGGGGGCGAGCAGTACTTC TRBD1 many TRBJ2-7 TRBV5-4
CASSQDRTGWGYGYTF TGCGCCAGCAGCCAAGATAGGACAGGGTGGGGCTATGGCTACACCTTC TRBD1 . TRBJ1-2 TRBV4-3
CASSQISGDYGYTF TGCGCCAGCAGCCAGATATCAGGGGACTATGGCTACACCTTC . . TRBJ1-2 TRBV4-3
CASSLTRNQPQHF TGTGCCAGCAGCTTGACCAGAAATCAGCCCCAGCATTTT . few TRBJ1-5 TRBV5-6
CTTSSITGLAEQYF TGTACCACCAGCAGCATCACAGGGTTGGCCGAGCAGTACTTC . . TRBJ2-7 TRBV15
CASSFLMNTEAFF TGTGCCAGCAGCTTCTTAATGAACACTGAAGCTTTCTTT . few TRBJ1-1 TRBV12-3/TRBV12-4
CATSRVPGEGNEQFF TGTGCCACCAGCAGAGTACCTGGGGAGGGGAATGAGCAGTTCTTC TRBD2 . TRBJ2-1 TRBV15
CASKADRGSSPLHF TGTGCCAGCAAGGCCGACAGGGGAAGTTCACCCCTCCACTTT TRBD1 . TRBJ1-6 TRBV11-3
CASSFSGGYSPLHF TGTGCCAGCAGTTTTTCAGGGGGTTATTCACCCCTCCACTTT TRBD1 . TRBJ1-6 TRBV27
CASGIQEIEAFF TGTGCTAGTGGAATACAGGAGATTGAAGCTTTCTTT . few TRBJ1-1 TRBV12-5
CSVWTGGHQPQHF TGCAGCGTCTGGACAGGGGGGCATCAGCCCCAGCATTTT TRBD1 . TRBJ1-5 TRBV29-1
CASSSQGNTIYF TGTGCCAGCAGTTCCCAGGGGAACACCATATATTTT . . TRBJ1-3 TRBV6-5
CASSFKAGHNTEAFF TGTGCCAGCAGCTTTAAGGCAGGCCATAACACTGAAGCTTTCTTT . . TRBJ1-1 TRBV5-5
CASSLDYGGGAVDEQFF TGTGCCAGCAGCTTAGATTACGGCGGGGGGGCTGTCGATGAGCAGTTCTTC TRBD2 . TRBJ2-1 TRBV11-3
CASSTAGGQYNEQFF TGTGCCAGCAGTACAGCGGGAGGGCAGTACAATGAGCAGTTCTTC TRBD2 . TRBJ2-1 TRBV6-6